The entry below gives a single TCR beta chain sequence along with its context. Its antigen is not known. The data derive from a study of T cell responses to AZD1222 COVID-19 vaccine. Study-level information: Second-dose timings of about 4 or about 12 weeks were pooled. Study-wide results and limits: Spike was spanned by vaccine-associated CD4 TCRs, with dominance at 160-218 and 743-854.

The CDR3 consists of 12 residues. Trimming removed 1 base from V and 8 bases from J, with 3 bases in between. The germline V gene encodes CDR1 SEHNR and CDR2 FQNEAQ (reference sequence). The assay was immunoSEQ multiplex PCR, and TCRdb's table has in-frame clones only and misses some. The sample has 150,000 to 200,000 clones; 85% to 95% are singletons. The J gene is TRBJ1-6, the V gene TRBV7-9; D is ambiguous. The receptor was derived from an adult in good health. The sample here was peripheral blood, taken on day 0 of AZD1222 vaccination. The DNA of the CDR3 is TGTGCCAGCAGCTTAGGGGATTCACCCCTCCACTTT. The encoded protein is CASSLGDSPLHF.